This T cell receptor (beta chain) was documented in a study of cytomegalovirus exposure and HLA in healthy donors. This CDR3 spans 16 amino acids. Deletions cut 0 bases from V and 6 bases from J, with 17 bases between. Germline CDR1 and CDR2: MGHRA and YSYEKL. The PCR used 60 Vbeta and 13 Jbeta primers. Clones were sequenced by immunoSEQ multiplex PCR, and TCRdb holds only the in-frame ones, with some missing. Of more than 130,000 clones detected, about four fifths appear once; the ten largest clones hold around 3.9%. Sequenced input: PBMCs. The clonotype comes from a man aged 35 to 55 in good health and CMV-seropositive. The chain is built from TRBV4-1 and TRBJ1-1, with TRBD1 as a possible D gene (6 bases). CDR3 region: CASSQDSRRGRAEAFF. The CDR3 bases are TGCGCCAGCAGCCAAGATAGTCGCAGGGGTAGGGCTGAAGCTTTCTTT.